Listed below are T cell receptor beta chains from one sample, sequenced in a study of blood T cell repertoires in COVID-19. The protocol was immunoSEQ multiplex PCR, while the TCRdb copy is restricted to in-frame clones and leaves out a portion. Among around 480,000 clones listed, around 87% were seen once. Sequenced: PBMCs or T cells enriched from blood (not recorded which). These TCRs come from a woman between 18 and 29 years old who had recovered from COVID-19. CDR3s include the opening cysteine and the closing phenylalanine or tryptophan. Each record gives: J gene, D gene, clone size, V gene, CDR3 DNA, CDR3 protein. D genes are given only for firm matches. A row's size may be missing; if present it is once, few, many or a size class.

>TRBJ2-3|TRBD2|NA|TRBV5-4
TGTGCCAGCAGCTTGGCCGGCGGGAGAAGCACAGATACGCAGTATTTT
CASSLAGGRSTDTQYF
>TRBJ1-2|NA|NA|TRBV29-1
TGCAGCGTTGACTCCGGGTTCGACTATGGCTACACCTTC
CSVDSGFDYGYTF
>TRBJ1-6|NA|NA|TRBV19
TGTGCCAGTAAATCCACAGGGAGTAATTCACCCCTCCACTTT
CASKSTGSNSPLHF
>TRBJ1-5|NA|NA|TRBV30
TGTGCCTGGAGTGGAGGTAGGTCGGGAGTGTACAGCAATCAGCCCCAGCATTTT
CAWSGGRSGVYSNQPQHF
>TRBJ1-2|TRBD1|NA|TRBV25-1
TGTGCCAGCAGTGATAATCCGGGACAGAACTCTAACTATGGCTACACCTTC
CASSDNPGQNSNYGYTF
>TRBJ2-3|TRBD2|NA|TRBV5-1
TGCGCCAGCAGGACTAGCGGCACAGATACGCAGTATTTT
CASRTSGTDTQYF
>TRBJ1-5|NA|NA|TRBV10-2
TGCGCCAGCTCGGGGGAGGGAAGACAGCCCCAGCATTTT
CASSGEGRQPQHF
>TRBJ1-2|NA|NA|TRBV12-3/TRBV12-4
TGTGCCAGCAGTTTGGGCAGGGATGTCGGCTACACCTTC
CASSLGRDVGYTF
>TRBJ2-7|NA|NA|TRBV1
TGCACCAGCAGCCAATGCCGACTAGCAACCCCAACTTACGAGCAGTACTTC
CTSSQCRLATPTYEQYF
>TRBJ1-1|NA|NA|TRBV4-1
TGCGCCAGCAGCCAAGTAAGGGGTGACACTGAAGCTTTCTTT
CASSQVRGDTEAFF
>TRBJ2-3|TRBD2|NA|TRBV19
TGTGCCAGTAGTTCGACTAGCGGGGGACAAGATACGCAGTATTTT
CASSSTSGGQDTQYF
>TRBJ2-5|NA|NA|TRBV7-6
TGTGCCAGCAGCTTACCTCAAGAGACCCAGTACTTC
CASSLPQETQYF
>TRBJ1-1|NA|NA|TRBV12-3/TRBV12-4
TGTGCCAGCAGTTTTTCCCAGAACACTGAAGCTTTCTTT
CASSFSQNTEAFF
>TRBJ1-1|NA|NA|TRBV12-3/TRBV12-4
TGTGCCAGCAGAACAGGGTTATACACTGAAGCTTTCTTT
CASRTGLYTEAFF
>TRBJ2-5|TRBD2|NA|TRBV11-2
TGTGCCAGCAGCTTAAGTATTGGGAGGGGCGAAGAGACCCAGTACTTC
CASSLSIGRGEETQYF
>TRBJ1-5|TRBD1|few|TRBV30
TGTGCCTGGAGTCACAGGGGCACCAGGGATCAGCCCCAGCATTTT
CAWSHRGTRDQPQHF
>TRBJ2-1|NA|NA|TRBV5-1
TGCGCCAGCAGCTTGGTGTTGAGCTCCTACAATGAGCAGTTCTTC
CASSLVLSSYNEQFF
>TRBJ2-1|NA|few|TRBV2
TGTGCCAGCAGCTCGGACCGAGAGGGGCAGTTCTTC
CASSSDREGQFF
>TRBJ2-2|NA|once|TRBV11-2
TGTGCCAGCAGCCTCTATGGGACACCCATTCTTACCGGGGAGCTGTTTTTT
CASSLYGTPILTGELFF
>TRBJ2-5|TRBD2|NA|TRBV5-1
TGCGCCAGCACCTACTTAGCGGGGGGGATAGAGACCCAGTACTTC
CASTYLAGGIETQYF
>TRBJ1-5|TRBD1|NA|TRBV30
TGTGCCTGGAGCCGGGACAGGGGAAATCAGCCCCAGCATTTT
CAWSRDRGNQPQHF
>TRBJ2-7|NA|once|TRBV28
TGTGCCAGCAGCCCCCCAGGATCGGAAGCCTTGCAGTACTTC
CASSPPGSEALQYF
>TRBJ1-5|TRBD1|NA|TRBV19
TGTGCCAGTAGTAGGGGGACAGGGTCTTTTCAGCCCCAGCATTTT
CASSRGTGSFQPQHF
>TRBJ1-2|NA|NA|TRBV2
TGTGCCAGCAGTCCAGACAGGTCCCTCTCTGATGGCTACACCTTC
CASSPDRSLSDGYTF
>TRBJ2-3|TRBD2|NA|TRBV30
TGTGCCTGGAGTTACCCCCGGGGTCGGCTAGCGGGGGTTGCGCAGTATTTT
CAWSYPRGRLAGVAQYF
>TRBJ2-7|NA|NA|TRBV6-1
TGTGCCAGCAGTGAAAAGGGGCAGGGTAGAGAGCAGTACTTC
CASSEKGQGREQYF
>TRBJ2-7|TRBD1|NA|TRBV5-1
TGCGCCAGCAGCTCGGGACAGGGCTACGAGCAGTACTTC
CASSSGQGYEQYF
>TRBJ1-1|TRBD1|NA|TRBV2
TGTGCCAGCAGTCAGGCACAGGGGCTAACTGAAGCTTTCTTT
CASSQAQGLTEAFF
>TRBJ1-2|TRBD1|once|TRBV18
TGTGCCAGCTCACCCTACGCCGACAGGGTTAAAGCGGACTATGGCTACACCTTC
CASSPYADRVKADYGYTF
>TRBJ2-1|TRBD2|NA|TRBV13
TGTGCCAGCAGCTTAGCCTGGCGGGGGGTAAATGAGCAGTTCTTC
CASSLAWRGVNEQFF
>TRBJ2-7|TRBD1|once|TRBV25-1
TGTGCCAGCAGTGAACTCGTCGGGACAGGGGATACCTACGAGCAGTACTTC
CASSELVGTGDTYEQYF
>TRBJ1-6|NA|NA|TRBV7-9
TGTGCCAGCAGCTATAGTAATTCACCCCTCCACTTT
CASSYSNSPLHF
>TRBJ2-5|TRBD1|NA|TRBV14
TGTGCCAGCAGCCAAGGAGGGGGCCGTCGGCCGACGTACCGGGAGACCCAGTACTTC
CASSQGGGRRPTYRETQYF
>TRBJ1-1|TRBD1|NA|TRBV5-4
TGTGCCAGCAGCCCCCAACAGGGGGCGGCCACTGAAGCTTTCTTT
CASSPQQGAATEAFF
>TRBJ1-2|TRBD1|NA|TRBV30
TGTGCCTGGAGTCCCACGGACAGGCCCTGGGGCTACACCTTC
CAWSPTDRPWGYTF
>TRBJ2-2|NA|NA|TRBV11-2
TGTGCCAGCAGCTTAACGAGCGCGAACACCGGGGAGCTGTTTTTT
CASSLTSANTGELFF
>TRBJ2-7|NA|NA|TRBV2
TGTGCCAGCAGCCACCCTTTCGGGGGTACCGAGCAGTACTTC
CASSHPFGGTEQYF
>TRBJ1-3|NA|once|TRBV6-5
TGTGCCAGCAGTTACCGGACAGGAAACACCATATATTTT
CASSYRTGNTIYF
>TRBJ1-2|NA|NA|TRBV18
TGTGCCAGCTCACCCACCCGCGAGGGCTCCAAAAATGGCTACACCTTC
CASSPTREGSKNGYTF
>TRBJ1-2|TRBD1|NA|TRBV5-1
TGCGCCAGCAGCCCGCAGACAGGGGGCGTGGGGGGCTACACCTTC
CASSPQTGGVGGYTF
>TRBJ2-2|TRBD2|NA|TRBV11-2
TGTGCCAGCAGCGATAAGACGGCGGGGGGGAGCACCGGGGAGCTGTTTTTT
CASSDKTAGGSTGELFF
>TRBJ2-1|NA|NA|TRBV5-1
TGCGCCAGCTCCAATTCAATTATAGCCTGGATCAATGAGCAGTTCTTC
CASSNSIIAWINEQFF
>TRBJ2-1|TRBD1|once|TRBV3-1/TRBV3-2
TGTGCCAGCAGCCCACAGGGGTATCCATCCAATGAGCAGTTCTTC
CASSPQGYPSNEQFF
>TRBJ2-1|TRBD2|NA|TRBV25-1
TGTGCCAGCAGTGAAATGGCTAGCGGGGGGGAGCAGTTCTTC
CASSEMASGGEQFF
>TRBJ1-1|NA|NA|TRBV5-5
TGTGCCAGCAGCTTCTATCAGGGGTACAACACTGAAGCTTTCTTT
CASSFYQGYNTEAFF
>TRBJ1-1|TRBD1|NA|TRBV7-9
TGTGCCAGCAGACGGGCAGGGGGCACTGAAGCTTTCTTT
CASRRAGGTEAFF
>TRBJ2-7|TRBD1|NA|TRBV5-4
TGTGCCAGCAGCAACAGACAGGGACCACCCTACGAGCAGTACTTC
CASSNRQGPPYEQYF
>TRBJ1-2|NA|NA|TRBV19
TGTGCCAGTTCCCTCAGTTTTAACTATGGCTACACCTTC
CASSLSFNYGYTF
>TRBJ2-2|TRBD1|NA|TRBV29-1
TGCAGCGTATCTCGGACAGGTGCGAACACCGGGGAGCTGTTTTTT
CSVSRTGANTGELFF
>TRBJ2-2|TRBD2|NA|TRBV4-1
TGCGCCAGCAGCCAAGAACGCGGGGGGTATAACGGGGAGCTGTTTTTT
CASSQERGGYNGELFF
>TRBJ1-5|NA|few|TRBV7-9
TGTGCCAGCAGCTTGGAAGACTCCATGCCCCAGCATTTT
CASSLEDSMPQHF
>TRBJ1-4|NA|NA|TRBV18
TGTGCCAGCTCACCTCGAGGGACTAATGAAAAACTGTTTTTT
CASSPRGTNEKLFF